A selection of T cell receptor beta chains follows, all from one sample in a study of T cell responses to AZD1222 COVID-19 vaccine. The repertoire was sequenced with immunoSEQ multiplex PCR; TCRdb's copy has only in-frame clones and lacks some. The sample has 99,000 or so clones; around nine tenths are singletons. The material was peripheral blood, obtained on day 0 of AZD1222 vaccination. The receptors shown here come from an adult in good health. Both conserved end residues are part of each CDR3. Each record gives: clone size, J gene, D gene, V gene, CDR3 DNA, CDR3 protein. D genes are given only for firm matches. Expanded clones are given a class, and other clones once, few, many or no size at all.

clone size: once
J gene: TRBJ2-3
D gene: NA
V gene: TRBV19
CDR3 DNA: TGTGCCAGTGCCATGAGCTGGGACACAGATACGCAGTATTTT
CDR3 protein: CASAMSWDTDTQYF

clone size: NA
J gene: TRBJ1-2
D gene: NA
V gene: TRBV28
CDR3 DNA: TGTGCCAGTGTTTCAGGGACTCCCTATGGCTACACCTTC
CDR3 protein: CASVSGTPYGYTF

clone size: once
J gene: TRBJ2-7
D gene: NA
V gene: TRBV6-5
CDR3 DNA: TGTGCCAGCAGAGGGCCGATTTTTTACGAGCAGTACTTC
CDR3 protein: CASRGPIFYEQYF

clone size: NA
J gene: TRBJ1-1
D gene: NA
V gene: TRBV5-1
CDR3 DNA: TGCGCCAGCAGCTTGGTGGTAAACACTGAAGCTTTCTTT
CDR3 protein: CASSLVVNTEAFF

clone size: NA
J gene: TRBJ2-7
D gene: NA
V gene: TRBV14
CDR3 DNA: TGTGCCAGCAGCCGCGGTTTCTTCTACGAGCAGTACTTC
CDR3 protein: CASSRGFFYEQYF

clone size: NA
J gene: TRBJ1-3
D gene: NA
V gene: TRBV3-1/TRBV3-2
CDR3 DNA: TGTGCCAGCAGCCAAGGAGGGGGAAACACCATATATTTT
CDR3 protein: CASSQGGGNTIYF

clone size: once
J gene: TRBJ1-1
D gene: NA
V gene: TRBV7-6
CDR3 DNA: TGTGCCAGCAGCGCCCACAGGGCCACGAACACTGAAGCTTTCTTT
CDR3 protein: CASSAHRATNTEAFF

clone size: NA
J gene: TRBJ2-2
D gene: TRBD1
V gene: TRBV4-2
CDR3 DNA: TGTGCCAGCGGGGACAGGGAGGGCGGGGAGCTGTTTTTT
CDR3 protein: CASGDREGGELFF

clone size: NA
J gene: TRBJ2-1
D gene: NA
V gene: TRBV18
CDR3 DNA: TGTGCCAGCTCACCAGCCTACAATGAGCAGTTCTTC
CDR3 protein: CASSPAYNEQFF

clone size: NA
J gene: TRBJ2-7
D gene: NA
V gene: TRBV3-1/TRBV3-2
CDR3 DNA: TGTGCCAGCAGCCAACCCAGGGGGGCGGCTGGGTCCTACGAGCAGTACTTC
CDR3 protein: CASSQPRGAAGSYEQYF

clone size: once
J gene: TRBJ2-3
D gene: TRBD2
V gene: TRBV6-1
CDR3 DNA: TGTGCCAGCAGTGCCCATAGCGGGGGGAGCACAGATACGCAGTATTTT
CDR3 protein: CASSAHSGGSTDTQYF

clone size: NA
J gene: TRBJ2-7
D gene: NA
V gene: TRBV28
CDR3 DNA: TGTGCCAGCAGTTTAGAAGTAGGCCCAATATCCTACGAGCAGTACTTC
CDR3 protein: CASSLEVGPISYEQYF

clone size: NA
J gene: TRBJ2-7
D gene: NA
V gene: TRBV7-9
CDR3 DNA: TGTGCCAGCAGCTTAGGTTCACTAGGCGAGCAGTACTTC
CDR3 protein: CASSLGSLGEQYF

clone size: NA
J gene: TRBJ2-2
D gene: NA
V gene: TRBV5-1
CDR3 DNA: TGCGCCAGCAGCTTGGTTGCGGGTGGGACCGGGGAGCTGTTTTTT
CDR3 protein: CASSLVAGGTGELFF

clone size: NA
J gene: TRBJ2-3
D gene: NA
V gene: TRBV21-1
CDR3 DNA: TGTGCCAGCGAAACAAAGTGGGAGTGGGGCACAGATACGCAGTATTTT
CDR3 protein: CASETKWEWGTDTQYF

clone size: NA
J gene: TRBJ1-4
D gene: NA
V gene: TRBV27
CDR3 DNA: TGTGCCAGCAGTTTACTGGGGACCGCTAATGAAAAACTGTTTTTT
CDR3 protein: CASSLLGTANEKLFF

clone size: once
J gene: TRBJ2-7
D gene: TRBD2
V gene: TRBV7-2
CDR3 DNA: TGTGCCAGTTCGAGGGGACTAGCCTACGAGCAGTACTTC
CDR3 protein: CASSRGLAYEQYF

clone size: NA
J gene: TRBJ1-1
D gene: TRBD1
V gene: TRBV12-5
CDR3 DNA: TGTGCTAGTGGTTTGCCTGGACAGGGTCGAGCTTTCTTT
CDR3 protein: CASGLPGQGRAFF

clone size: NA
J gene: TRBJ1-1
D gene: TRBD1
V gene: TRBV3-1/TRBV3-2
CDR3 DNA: TGTGCCAGCAGCCCCCCAGGGGGCACCACTGAAGCTTTCTTT
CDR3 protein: CASSPPGGTTEAFF

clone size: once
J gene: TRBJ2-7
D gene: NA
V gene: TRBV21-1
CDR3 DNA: TGTGCCAGCAGTCGACTAGCGGGAGGCCCCCCCGAGCAGTACTTC
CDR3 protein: CASSRLAGGPPEQYF

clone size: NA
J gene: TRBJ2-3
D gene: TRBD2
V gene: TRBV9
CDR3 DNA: TGTGCCAGCAGCGTAGCCCCCCAGGCTAGCGGGGGCACAGATACGCAGTATTTT
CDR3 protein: CASSVAPQASGGTDTQYF

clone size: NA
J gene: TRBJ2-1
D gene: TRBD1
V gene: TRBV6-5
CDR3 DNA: TGTGCCAGCAGTCGACAGGGGGCACGGGGCAATGAGCAGTTCTTC
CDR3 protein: CASSRQGARGNEQFF

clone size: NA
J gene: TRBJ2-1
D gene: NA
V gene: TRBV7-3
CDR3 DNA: TGTGCCAGCAGCTCCGGGGGCAGGGGGAATGAGCAGTTCTTC
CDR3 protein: CASSSGGRGNEQFF

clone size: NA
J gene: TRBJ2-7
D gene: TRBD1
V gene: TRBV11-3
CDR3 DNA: TGTGCCAGCAGCCGGACAGGCTACGAGCAGTACTTC
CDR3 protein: CASSRTGYEQYF